These 29 T cell receptor beta chains were all obtained from the same sample, sequenced in a study of tumor and adjacent non-tumor tissue in lung cancer. No cell sorting was done before RNA was extracted from the tissue. TCRbeta libraries were built with three rounds of nested PCR, modified from ARM-PCR. Via MiXCR, TCRdb re-called the multiplex PCR reads, giving one row per CDR3 protein. Seen here are roughly 120,000 distinct CDR3 sequences, roughly 80% observed once, and the top ten hold about 40%. Source material: lung tumor tissue. These receptors originate from a woman aged 55-75 years with non-small cell lung cancer.

As concerns this clonotype: At one of its ends the junction is not consistent with the germline gene, which may arise from a read error. The chain recombines TRBV11-3 with TRBJ2-1, with TRBD2 matching 8 bases. The germline gives CDR1 SGHNT, CDR2 YENEEA. This CDR3 is built from 17 residues. CDR3 DNA: TGTGCCAGCAGTTTAGAGTTGACTAGCGCGAGCCACGATGAACAGTTCTTC. Residues: CASSLELTSASHDEQFF.

J is TRBJ2-1 and V is TRBV9; the D is unclear. Germline values: CDR1 SGDLS, CDR2 YYNGEE. The CDR3 runs to 12 residues. The V and J ends lost 0 bases and 7 bases respectively, with 5 bases between them. The CDR3, as DNA: TGTGCCAGCAGCGTAGAGCCAAATGAGCAGTTCTTC. Translating it yields CASSVEPNEQFF.

Points on this clonotype: An end of the junction differs from the germline gene, which may be a read error. The chain combines TRBV29-1 with TRBJ2-6; D might be TRBD1 or TRBD2, each matching 6 bases. The CDR3 sequence is 15 residues long. CDR1 is SQVTM and CDR2 is ANQGSEA in the germline V gene. As DNA, the CDR3 is TGCAGCGTTGATTCCGGGGGCTCTGGGGCCAATGTCCTGTCTTTC. This translates into CSVDSGGSGANVLSF.

The gene calls are TRBV29-1 and TRBJ1-1, with 7 nucleotides matching TRBD1. V was pared by 8 bases and J by 1 base, with 13 bases of the junction left unmatched. The CDR3 consists of 15 residues. Germline V gives CDR1 SQVTM, CDR2 ANQGSEA. CDR3 DNA: TGCAGCATGAGACCCGGACAGGTTAAGAACACTGAAGCTTTCTTT. Translating it yields CSMRPGQVKNTEAFF.

Details on this clonotype: A much larger clone lies a single base off, so this may be a read error. In nucleotides, the CDR3 is TGCAGTGCGCTCACTAGCGGGAGCGATAGCACAGATATGCAGTATTTT. This gives the protein CSALTSGSDSTDMQYF. The chain combines TRBV20-1 with TRBJ2-3, with 11 bases matching TRBD2. This CDR3 is built from 16 residues. The V gene's germline CDR1 is DFQATT and CDR2 SNEGSKA (reference sequence).

This clonotype came up many times. V gene TRBV5-5 combines with J gene TRBJ1-4; 9 positions match TRBD1. The CDR3 has 15 residues. The germline CDR1 and CDR2 sequences are SGHKS and YYEKEE (reference sequence). The V and J ends lost 3 bases and 7 bases, in that order; junction bases with no gene match: 7. The CDR3 bases are TGTGCCAGCAGCTCGCCCGGGACAGGGAGTGAAAAACTGTTTTTT. Translated: CASSSPGTGSEKLFF.

J is TRBJ2-1 and V is TRBV7-3; 9 bases are a match to TRBD2. The trim removed 1 base at V and 6 bases at J, leaving 10 bases unmatched. CDR1 and CDR2 (germline): SGHTA, FQGTGA. The CDR3 is made up of 17 amino acids. In DNA form, the CDR3 reads TGTGCCAGCAGCTTAAGGAGCGGGGGGCTAGCGTCCAATGAGCAGTTCTTC. This codes for CASSLRSGGLASNEQFF.

Ten or more counts support this clonotype. V and J are TRBV12-5 and TRBJ2-5; D may match TRBD1 or TRBD2 (6 bases each). CDR1 LGHNT and CDR2 FRNRAP come from the germline V gene. V was clipped by 3 bases and J by 0 bases, with 8 bases between them. This CDR3 has 14 amino acids. This chain's CDR3 is CASGLGGNQETQYF. The CDR3 coding sequence is TGTGCTAGTGGTTTAGGGGGGAACCAAGAGACCCAGTACTTC.

V and J are TRBV11-2 and TRBJ2-7, with 12 positions matching TRBD2. The V gene end was trimmed by 8 bases and the J gene end by 8 bases; junction bases not matched to a gene: 16. CDR1 and CDR2 from the germline V gene are SGHAT and FQNNGV. The CDR3 is 16 residues long. CDR3 amino acids: CASGLLAGGNYYKQYF. The CDR3 DNA reads as TGTGCCAGCGGCCTTCTAGCGGGGGGGAATTATTACAAGCAGTACTTC.

J is TRBJ2-7 and V is TRBV10-3; possible D gene TRBD2, 7 bases. Trimming shortened V by 4 bases and J by 12 bases, and 25 bases separated the two germline ends. Germline CDR1 ENHRY, CDR2 SYGVKD. The length of the CDR3 is 15 residues. The DNA of the CDR3 is TGTGCCATCAGTGGGGGGGGGCCCTGCGGCTACGAGATGTACTTC. Translated, it gives CAISGGGPCGYEMYF.

Details on this clonotype: At one end, the junction sequence differs from germline, possibly due to a read error. The chain carries TRBV28 and TRBJ1-2, with a tentative D call TRBD1 (6 bases). This CDR3 spans 13 amino acids. The germline CDR1 and CDR2 sequences are MDHEN and SYDVKM. Here the CDR3 reads CPSSSTDRYGYTF. The CDR3 DNA reads as TGTCCCAGCAGCTCTACGGACAGATATGGCTACACGTTC.

Of note for this clonotype: The junction departs from the called germline gene at one end, perhaps through a read error. This sequence joins TRBV11-3 and TRBJ2-1; 7 bases fit TRBD2. There are 15 residues in the CDR3. Germline lookup yields CDR1 SGHNT and CDR2 YENEEA. The CDR3 here is CASSTETSRIIEHFF. DNA of the CDR3: TGTGCCAGCAGTACCGAGACTAGCAGGATCATTGAGCACTTCTTC.

For this clonotype: The conserved phenylalanine or tryptophan normally closing the CDR3 is absent here, so this likely arose from a read error. This sequence joins TRBV12-3 or TRBV12-4 and TRBJ2-1; the match to TRBD2 covers 10 bases. The CDR3 totals 14 residues. V shed 9 bases and J 2 bases; nucleotides not matched to a gene: 4. The CDR3 loop reads CARSTSGAYNEQFS. For the CDR3, the DNA is TGTGCCAGGAGTACTAGCGGGGCCTACAATGAGCAGTTCTCA.

This clonotype has a count of ten or more. The rearrangement links TRBV29-1 to TRBJ2-2, with 8 bases aligning to TRBD2. After removal of 7 bases from V and 1 base from J, the junction contained 8 bases not matched to a gene. The germline gives CDR1 SQVTM, CDR2 ANQGSEA. CDR3 size: 15 residues. CDR3 nucleotides: TGCAGCGCCATCCCGGGACTAGTGAACACCGGGGAGCTGTTTTTT. This codes for CSAIPGLVNTGELFF.

This rearrangement joins TRBV11-2 to TRBJ2-7, with D possibly being TRBD2 (5 bases). The germline V gene encodes CDR1 SGHAT and CDR2 FQNNGV. The length of the CDR3 is 15 residues. Trimming shortened V by 10 bases and J by 3 bases, and 22 bases separated the two germline ends. The CDR3 sequence is CANGLQPGNNYEQYF. The CDR3, as DNA: TGTGCCAACGGACTCCAACCCGGCAATAACTACGAGCAGTACTTC.

This clonotype was recorded at least ten times. The gene calls are TRBV6-2 or TRBV6-3 and TRBJ2-1; weak D call: TRBD2 (5 bases). V lost 3 bases and J lost 9, with 9 bases in between. The CDR3 runs 12 residues. The germline gives CDR1 MNHEY, CDR2 SVGEGT. The CDR3 nucleotides read TGTGCCAGCAGTTATAATGGACTTGAGCAGTTCTTC. It is translated as CASSYNGLEQFF.

In regard to this clonotype: Possible read error: a much larger clone is one base away. V gene TRBV12-3 or TRBV12-4 combines with J gene TRBJ2-1, with TRBD2 matching 8 bases. The CDR3 is 14 amino acids. J lost 6 bases, V lost 8 bases, and 9 bases had no gene match. CDR3 sequence (DNA): TGTGCCAGCTTTCGGGGGGGCCTTACCAATGAGCAGTTCTTC. This gives the protein CASFRGGLTNEQFF.

Note on this clonotype: One end of the junction fails to match germline, which may point to a read error. The genes are TRBV12-3 or TRBV12-4 and TRBJ2-7; 10 nucleotides line up with TRBD1. This CDR3 region has 13 residues. In DNA, the CDR3 is TGTACCAGCAGTTTGGACTTGGGGACAGGGGAGTACTTC. The encoded protein is CTSSLDLGTGEYF.

The chain couples TRBV6-1 to TRBJ1-2, with TRBD1 as a possible D gene (6 bases). The CDR3 is 16 residues long. Between the trimmed V and J ends, which lost 7 bases and 11 bases, there was a span of 29 bases. Germline V lookup: CDR1 MNHNS, CDR2 SASEGT. CDR3 bases: TGTGCCAGCAAAATTGCCCCGGCACAGGGACTATTTTGGTACACCTTC. Residues: CASKIAPAQGLFWYTF.

Comment on this clonotype: This sequence may be a read error, since a much larger clone differs from it by one base. This likely comes from a read error, as the CDR3 has no conserved phenylalanine or tryptophan at its end. The V gene is TRBV11-2, the J gene TRBJ2-5; D is unresolved. The CDR3 is 13 residues long. Germline CDR1 reads SGHAT; CDR2 reads FQNNGV. V was clipped by 0 bases and J by 7 bases, with 9 bases between them. CDR3 sequence reads: CASSLDIKATQYL. The CDR3 DNA reads as TGTGCCAGCAGCTTAGATATAAAGGCGACCCAGTACCTC.

Notes on this clonotype: Just one base apart from a much larger clone, this may be a read error. The chain carries TRBV4-3 and TRBJ2-1, with D tentatively TRBD2 (6 bases). CDR1 and CDR2 (germline): LGHNA, YSLEER. The CDR3 has 11 amino acids. The CDR3 spells CASSLGGSIDF. CDR3 in DNA: TGCGCCAGCAGCCTCGGGGGTAGTATCGACTTC.

CDR3 sequence (DNA): TGTGCCTTTAGCTTGGATGGGGACAGGGATGAGCAGTTCTTC. It is translated as CAFSLDGDRDEQFF. The V call is TRBV11-1, the J call TRBJ2-1; 9 nucleotides line up with TRBD1. The V gene end was trimmed by 11 bases and the J gene end by 8 bases; junction bases not matched to a gene: 13. The germline V gene has CDR1 SGHAT and CDR2 FQDESV (reference sequence). The CDR3 has 14 residues.

The chain employs TRBV11-2 and TRBJ2-3; D may match TRBD1 or TRBD2 (5 bases each). This CDR3 is 15 amino acids long. The V gene's germline CDR1 is SGHAT and CDR2 FQNNGV. The V and J ends lost 5 bases and 15 bases respectively, with 27 bases between them. CDR3 DNA sequence: TGTGCCAGCAGCGCCCCCGGGACGGCCACAGATACGGACTATTTT. This sequence encodes CASSAPGTATDTDYF.

The V gene is TRBV5-1, the J gene TRBJ2-7; D gene unclear. The CDR3 covers 13 residues. Looked up from germline, CDR1 is SGHRS and CDR2 is YFSETQ. V lost 0 bases, J lost 3 bases, and 7 bases lay in between. Written as DNA, the CDR3 is TGCGCCAGCAGCTTGGATGGGTACTACGAGCAGTACTTC. Translating gives CASSLDGYYEQYF.

A remark on this clonotype: Relative to the germline gene, one junction end is altered; a read error may explain this. The CDR3 protein is CASSSGLGRDTQYF. In DNA form, the CDR3 reads TGTGCCAGTAGTTCCGGGCTGGGCCGAGATACGCAGTATTTT. This rearrangement joins TRBV12-3 or TRBV12-4 to TRBJ2-3; the D is unclear. The CDR3 spans 14 residues.

For this clonotype: Since a much larger clone is just one base distant, this may be a read error. This chain joins TRBV6-1 and TRBJ1-4; D gene ambiguous. The V gene's germline CDR1 is MNHNS and CDR2 SASEGT. The CDR3 length is 13 residues. With 6 bases removed from V and 14 bases from J, the gap between germline ends came to 19 bases. The chain's CDR3 is CASRYPLQVGLFF. The CDR3 DNA sequence: TGTGCCAGCAGGTATCCCCTCCAGGTCGGGCTGTTTTTT.

Concerning this clonotype: A read error may be the cause here, since a much bigger clone is one base away. The V and J genes are TRBV6-5 and TRBJ1-5; no clear D. Germline V gene sequence: CDR1 MNHEY, CDR2 SVGAGI. The V gene lost 2 bases and the J gene lost 3 bases, with 8 bases spanning the gap. This CDR3 contains 14 residues. This chain's CDR3 is CASSYIRFNQPQHF. As DNA, the CDR3 is TGTGCCAGCAGTTACATTAGATTCAATCAGCCCCAGCATTTT.

This clonotype was recorded many times. This chain links TRBV20-1 with TRBJ2-7; D may match TRBD1 or TRBD2 (6 bases each). CDR3 length: 14 residues. Germline V CDR1 and CDR2: DFQATT, SNEGSKA (reference sequence). V dropped 5 bases and J dropped 3 bases, with 17 bases sitting between them. The chain's CDR3 is CSASRGRESYEQYF. CDR3 sequence (DNA): TGCAGTGCTTCCCGGGGGCGCGAAAGCTACGAGCAGTACTTC.

The chain employs TRBV6-6 and TRBJ2-7; 8 nucleotides align to TRBD2. CDR1 MNHNY and CDR2 SVGAGI come from the germline V gene (reference sequence). This CDR3 region has 15 residues. The CDR3 nucleotides are TGTGCCAGCAGTCGCCAGACAGCGGGAGACTACGAGCAGTACGTG. Translation gives CASSRQTAGDYEQYV.